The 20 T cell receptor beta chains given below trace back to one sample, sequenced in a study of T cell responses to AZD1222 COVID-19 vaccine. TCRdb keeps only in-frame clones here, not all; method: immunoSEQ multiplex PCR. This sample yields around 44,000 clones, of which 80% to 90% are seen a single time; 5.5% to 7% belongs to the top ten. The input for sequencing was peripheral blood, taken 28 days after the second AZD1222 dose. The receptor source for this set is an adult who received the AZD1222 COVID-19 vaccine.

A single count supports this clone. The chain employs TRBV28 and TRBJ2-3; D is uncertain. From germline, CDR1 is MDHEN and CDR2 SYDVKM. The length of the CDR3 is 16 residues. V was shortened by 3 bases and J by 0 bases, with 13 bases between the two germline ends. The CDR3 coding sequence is TGTGCCAGCAGTTTGGAAGGAGCCACTAGCACAGATACGCAGTATTTT. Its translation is CASSLEGATSTDTQYF.

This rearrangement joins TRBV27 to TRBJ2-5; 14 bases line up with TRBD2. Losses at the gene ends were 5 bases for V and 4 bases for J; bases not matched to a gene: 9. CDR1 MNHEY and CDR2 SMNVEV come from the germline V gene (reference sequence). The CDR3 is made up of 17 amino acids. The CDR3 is CASSPSRGLAGGETQYF. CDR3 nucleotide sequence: TGTGCCAGCAGTCCATCCCGAGGACTAGCGGGAGGAGAGACCCAGTACTTC.

The CDR3 here is CASSPTPGTSAGELFF. The CDR3 bases are TGTGCCAGCAGCCCCACCCCCGGGACTAGCGCCGGGGAGCTGTTTTTT. The rearrangement links TRBV28 to TRBJ2-2; TRBD2 aligns across 10 bases. Germline V lookup: CDR1 MDHEN, CDR2 SYDVKM. The CDR3 loop spans 16 amino acids. Trimming cost V 6 bases and J 6 bases; bases outside gene matches: 10.

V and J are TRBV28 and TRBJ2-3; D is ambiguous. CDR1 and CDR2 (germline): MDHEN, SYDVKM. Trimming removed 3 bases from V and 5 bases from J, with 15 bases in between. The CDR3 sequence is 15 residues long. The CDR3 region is CASSFGGALRDTQYF. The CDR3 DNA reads TGTGCCAGCAGTTTCGGCGGAGCCCTTCGAGATACGCAGTATTTT.

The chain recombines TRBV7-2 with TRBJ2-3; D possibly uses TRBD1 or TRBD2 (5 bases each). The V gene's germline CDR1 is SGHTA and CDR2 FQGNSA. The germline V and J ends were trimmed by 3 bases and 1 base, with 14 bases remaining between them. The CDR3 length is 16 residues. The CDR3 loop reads CASSFSRGRGTDTQYF. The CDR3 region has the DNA TGTGCCAGCAGCTTTTCGAGGGGTCGGGGCACAGATACGCAGTATTTT.

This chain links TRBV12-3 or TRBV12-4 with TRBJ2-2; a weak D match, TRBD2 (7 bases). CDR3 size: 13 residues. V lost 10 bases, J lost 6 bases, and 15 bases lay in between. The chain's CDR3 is CATGGREAGELFF. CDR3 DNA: TGTGCCACCGGGGGGCGCGAGGCCGGGGAGCTGTTTTTT.

The CDR3 coding sequence is TGTGCCAGCAGCCGGGACATCTCCTCCTACGAGCAGTACTTC. This gives the protein CASSRDISSYEQYF. V is TRBV28 and J is TRBJ2-7, with a tentative D call TRBD1 (6 bases). The CDR3 is 14 amino acids. Germline V gene lookup returns CDR1 MDHEN and CDR2 SYDVKM. Trimming took 6 bases from V and 0 from J, leaving 12 bases between them.

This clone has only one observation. For the CDR3, the DNA is TGTGCCATCAGTGAAAAGGGCCGAGCGGAGACCCAGTACTTC. Protein: CAISEKGRAETQYF. The gene calls are TRBV10-3 and TRBJ2-5; D is ambiguous. Germline V gene lookup returns CDR1 ENHRY and CDR2 SYGVKD. This CDR3 is built from 14 residues. Trimming took off 3 bases at V and 5 bases at J, with 13 bases between the two ends.

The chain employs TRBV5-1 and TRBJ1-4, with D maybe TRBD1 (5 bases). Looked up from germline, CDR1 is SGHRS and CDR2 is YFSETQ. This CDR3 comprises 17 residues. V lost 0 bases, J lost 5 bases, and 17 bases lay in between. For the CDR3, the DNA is TGCGCCAGCAGCTTGGACCCATGGGGCGGGGGAAATGAAAAACTGTTTTTT. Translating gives CASSLDPWGGGNEKLFF.

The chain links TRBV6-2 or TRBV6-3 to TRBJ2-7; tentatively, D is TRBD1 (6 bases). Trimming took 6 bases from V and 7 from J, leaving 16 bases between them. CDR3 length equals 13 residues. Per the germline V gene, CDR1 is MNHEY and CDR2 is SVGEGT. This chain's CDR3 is CASSPRTAWEQYF. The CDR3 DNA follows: TGTGCCAGCAGCCCACGGACAGCCTGGGAGCAGTACTTC.

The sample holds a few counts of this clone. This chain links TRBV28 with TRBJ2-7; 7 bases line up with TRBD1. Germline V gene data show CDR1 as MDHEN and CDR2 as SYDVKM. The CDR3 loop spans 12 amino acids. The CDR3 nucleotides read TGTAGTTCCTCAACAGGGGTCCACGAGCAGTACTTC. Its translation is CSSSTGVHEQYF. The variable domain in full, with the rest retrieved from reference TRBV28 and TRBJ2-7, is DVKVTQSSRYLVKRTGEKVFLECVQDMDHENMFWYRQDPGLGLRLIYFSYDVKMKEKGDIPEGYSVSREKKERFSLILESASTNQTSMYLCSSSTGVHEQYFGPGTRLTVT.

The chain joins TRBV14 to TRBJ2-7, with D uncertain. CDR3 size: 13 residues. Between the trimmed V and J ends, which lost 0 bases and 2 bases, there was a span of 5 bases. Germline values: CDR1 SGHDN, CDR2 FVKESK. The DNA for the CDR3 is TGTGCCAGCAGCCAAGAAGCCACCTACGAGCAGTACTTC. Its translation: CASSQEATYEQYF.

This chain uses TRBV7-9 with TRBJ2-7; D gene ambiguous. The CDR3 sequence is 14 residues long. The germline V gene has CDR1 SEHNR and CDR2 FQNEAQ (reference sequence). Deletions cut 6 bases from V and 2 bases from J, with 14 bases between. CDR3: CASRPSGLTYEQYF. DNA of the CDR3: TGTGCCAGCAGACCCTCCGGGCTCACCTACGAGCAGTACTTC.

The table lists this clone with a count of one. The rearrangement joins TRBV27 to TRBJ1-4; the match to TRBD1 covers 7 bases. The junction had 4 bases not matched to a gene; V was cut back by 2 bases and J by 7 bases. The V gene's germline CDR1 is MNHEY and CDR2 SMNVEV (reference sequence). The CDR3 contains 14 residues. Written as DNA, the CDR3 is TGTGCCAGCAGTTTAAAGGGGGCGGGTGAAAAACTGTTTTTT. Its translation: CASSLKGAGEKLFF.

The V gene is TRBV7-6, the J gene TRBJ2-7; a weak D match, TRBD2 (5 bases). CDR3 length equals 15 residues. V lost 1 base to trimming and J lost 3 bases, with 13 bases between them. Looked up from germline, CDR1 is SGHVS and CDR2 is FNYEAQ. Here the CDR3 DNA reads TGTGCCAGCAGCTTAGACGGAGGCTATTACTACGAGCAGTACTTC. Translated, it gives CASSLDGGYYYEQYF.

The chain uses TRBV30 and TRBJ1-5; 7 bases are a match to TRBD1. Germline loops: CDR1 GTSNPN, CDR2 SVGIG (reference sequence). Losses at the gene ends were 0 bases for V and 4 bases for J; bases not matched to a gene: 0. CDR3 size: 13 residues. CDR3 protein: CAWSVQGNQPQHF. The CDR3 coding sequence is TGTGCCTGGAGTGTACAGGGGAATCAGCCCCAGCATTTT. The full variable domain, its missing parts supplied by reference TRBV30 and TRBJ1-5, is SQTIHQWPATLVQPVGSPLSLECTVEGTSNPNLYWYRQAAGRGLQLLFYSVGIGQISSEVPQNLSASRPQDRQFILSSKKLLLSDSGFYLCAWSVQGNQPQHFGDGTRLSIL.

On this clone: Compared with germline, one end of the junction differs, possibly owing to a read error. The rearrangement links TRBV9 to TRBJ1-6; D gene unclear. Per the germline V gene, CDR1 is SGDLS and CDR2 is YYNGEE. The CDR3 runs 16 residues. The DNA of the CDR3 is TGTGCCTGCAGCGTAGGTACAGACGACTATAATTCACCCCTCCACTTT. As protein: CACSVGTDDYNSPLHF.

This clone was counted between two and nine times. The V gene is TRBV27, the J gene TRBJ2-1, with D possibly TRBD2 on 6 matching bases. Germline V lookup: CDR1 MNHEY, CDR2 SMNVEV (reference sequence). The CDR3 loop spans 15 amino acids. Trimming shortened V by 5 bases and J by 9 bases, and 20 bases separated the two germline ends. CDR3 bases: TGTGCCAGCAGTCCGCCACCGGGAGTTAGGGCTGAGCAGTTCTTC. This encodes CASSPPPGVRAEQFF.

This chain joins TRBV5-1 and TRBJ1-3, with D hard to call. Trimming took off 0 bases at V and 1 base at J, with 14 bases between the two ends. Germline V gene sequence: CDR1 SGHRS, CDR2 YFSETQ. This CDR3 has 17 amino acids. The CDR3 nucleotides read TGCGCCAGCAGCTTGGATGAAGGGCTATGGTCTGGAAACACCATATATTTT. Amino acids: CASSLDEGLWSGNTIYF.

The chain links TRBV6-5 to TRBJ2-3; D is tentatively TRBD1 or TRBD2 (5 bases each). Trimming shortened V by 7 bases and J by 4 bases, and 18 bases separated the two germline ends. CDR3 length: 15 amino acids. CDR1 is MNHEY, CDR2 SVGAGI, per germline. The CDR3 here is CASTRGGLGADTQYF. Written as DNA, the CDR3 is TGTGCCAGCACCCGGGGCGGCCTGGGAGCAGATACGCAGTATTTT.